This T cell receptor (beta chain) was found in a study of a mutant IDH1 vaccine in newly diagnosed glioma. Profiled with immunoSEQ multiplex PCR; TCRdb holds only in-frame clones, not every one. This table holds fewer than 35,000 clones, 80% to 85% found once. This clone appeared a single time. Its cognate antigen is unknown. This sample's time point: week 47, end of study. A single vaccine dose contained 300 ug of mutant IDH1 20-mer peptide, and topical imiquimod was used with it. Vaccinations, eight in total, occurred in weeks 1, 3, 5, 7, 11, 15, 19, 23. The CDR3 spans 15 residues. Germline V gene data show CDR1 as MNHEY and CDR2 as SMNVEV (reference sequence). V lost 4 bases, J lost 2 bases, and 5 bases stayed unmatched.

J is TRBJ2-7 and V is TRBV27, with TRBD2 identical over 10 bases. The clonotype was recovered from a man aged 30 to 39 with glioma. The sample here was PBMCs, taken from a glioma patient whose treatment included an IDH1 peptide vaccine. The CDR3 is CASSSLTSGPYEQYF. CDR3 bases: TGTGCCAGCAGTTCGCTGACTAGCGGGCCCTACGAGCAGTACTTC.